One and the same sample provided the 13 T cell receptor beta chains below, sequenced in a study of control samples from healthy donors and cancer patients. The data were produced by immunoSEQ multiplex PCR, yet TCRdb's version contains in-frame clones alone and is incomplete. The sample has tens of thousands of clones, roughly 87% seen once. Specimen: blood. Receptors originate from a woman aged 45 to 65 in good health.

V usage is TRBV19 and J usage is TRBJ2-1, with 13 positions matching TRBD2. This CDR3 has 15 residues. Germline values: CDR1 LNHDA, CDR2 SQIVND (reference sequence). V lost 10 bases, J lost 8 bases, and 11 bases stayed unmatched. The chain's CDR3 is CATRLAGGPFDEQFF. The CDR3 DNA reads as TGTGCCACCAGACTAGCGGGAGGTCCCTTCGATGAGCAGTTCTTC.

This chain connects TRBV6-1 to TRBJ1-5; no clear D gene. The germline V gene has CDR1 MNHNS and CDR2 SASEGT. The CDR3 has 14 amino acids. Trimming left V 3 bases short and J 10 bases short, with 16 bases between. This CDR3 is CASSDDRAFFPQHF. The CDR3 region has the DNA TGTGCCAGCAGTGACGACCGCGCCTTTTTTCCCCAGCATTTT.

The chain couples TRBV6-5 to TRBJ2-7; 7 positions match TRBD1. Germline V gene data show CDR1 as MNHEY and CDR2 as SVGAGI. This CDR3 has 16 amino acids. The V segment lost 0 bases and the J segment 6 bases; nucleotides outside the gene matches: 11. For the CDR3, the DNA is TGTGCCAGCAGTTACTCGATGGGGACAGTCGCGTCCGAGCAGTACTTC. This codes for CASSYSMGTVASEQYF.

This sequence joins TRBV4-1 and TRBJ1-5; D call uncertain. Germline assignment: CDR1 MGHRA and CDR2 YSYEKL. There are 14 residues in the CDR3. V was pared by 1 base and J by 6 bases, with 10 bases between. The CDR3 reads CASSQVGFGQPQHF. The CDR3 DNA follows: TGCGCCAGCAGCCAAGTGGGTTTCGGTCAGCCCCAGCATTTT.

J is TRBJ2-5 and V is TRBV10-2; the D is unclear. The CDR3 sequence is 14 residues long. Trimming shortened V by 3 bases and J by 4 bases, and 12 bases separated the two germline ends. Germline CDR1 and CDR2: WSHSY and SAAADI. CDR3 DNA: TGCGCCAGCAGTGATTTTTCAGAAGGAGAGACCCAGTACTTC. It specifies CASSDFSEGETQYF.

The chain employs TRBV7-3 and TRBJ2-2; D is uncertain. Germline V gene data show CDR1 as SGHTA and CDR2 as FQGTGA. Trimming took off 5 bases at V and 3 bases at J, with 13 bases between the two ends. The CDR3 consists of 15 residues. The CDR3 nucleotides read TGTGCCAGCAGCGCATACATTGGAGACACCGGGGAGCTGTTTTTT. As protein: CASSAYIGDTGELFF.

This clone was seen only once. J is TRBJ2-5 and V is TRBV7-9; TRBD2 agrees at 12 bases. Germline V gene sequence: CDR1 SEHNR, CDR2 FQNEAQ (reference sequence). V lost 5 bases, J lost 1 base, and 5 bases stayed unmatched. The CDR3 has 16 residues. The CDR3 bases are TGTGCCAGCAGCCCCCGGACTAGCGGGACCCAAGAGACCCAGTACTTC. Its translation: CASSPRTSGTQETQYF. The whole variable domain, remainder taken from reference TRBV7-9 and TRBJ2-5, is DTGVSQNPRHKITKRGQNVTFRCDPISEHNRLYWYRQTLGQGPEFLTYFQNEAQLEKSRLLSDRFSAERPKGSFSTLEIQRTEQGDSAMYLCASSPRTSGTQETQYFGPGTRLLVL.

The gene calls are TRBV19 and TRBJ1-4; D ambiguous. The V end lost 1 base, the J end lost 8 bases, and 14 bases lay between the germline ends. Germline CDR1 and CDR2: LNHDA and SQIVND (reference sequence). This CDR3 contains 15 residues. The CDR3 loop reads CASSIASARREKLFF. As DNA, the CDR3 is TGTGCCAGTAGTATAGCCTCGGCCCGAAGGGAAAAACTGTTTTTT.

This chain links TRBV6-5 with TRBJ1-3, with TRBD1 identical over 8 bases. Germline trimming cut 4 bases from V and 0 bases from J; bases unmatched to any gene: 2. The length of the CDR3 is 15 residues. Germline CDR1 reads MNHEY; CDR2 reads SVGAGI. The CDR3 DNA reads as TGTGCCAGCAGTTCAACAGGGGGCTCTGGAAACACCATATATTTT. Encoded protein: CASSSTGGSGNTIYF.

The chain joins TRBV5-1 to TRBJ1-1; D is perhaps TRBD1 (5 bases). Trimming removed 2 bases from V and 0 bases from J, with 11 bases in between. This CDR3 is built from 15 residues. Germline V gives CDR1 SGHRS, CDR2 YFSETQ. As DNA, the CDR3 is TGCGCCAGCAGCTTCGGGGGAGCCTTGAACACTGAAGCTTTCTTT. Its translation: CASSFGGALNTEAFF.

The chain links TRBV7-2 to TRBJ2-7; weak D call: TRBD2 (6 bases). This CDR3 has 14 amino acids. The ends were cut back, 5 bases at V and 3 bases at J, with 14 bases in the middle. Per the germline V gene, CDR1 is SGHTA and CDR2 is FQGNSA. The CDR3 DNA reads as TGTGCCAGCAGCCCTCGGGACTTGATCTACGAGCAGTACTTC. It codes for CASSPRDLIYEQYF.

The chain combines TRBV6-5 with TRBJ1-1; D not resolved. Germline lookup yields CDR1 MNHEY and CDR2 SVGAGI. The CDR3 is made up of 14 amino acids. Trimming shortened V by 0 bases and J by 1 base, and 6 bases separated the two germline ends. As DNA, the CDR3 is TGTGCCAGCAGTTACTCCGGGAGGAACACTGAAGCTTTCTTT. This encodes CASSYSGRNTEAFF.

The chain joins TRBV28 to TRBJ1-2, with D perhaps TRBD1 (5 bases). This CDR3 is 14 amino acids long. CDR1 is MDHEN, CDR2 SYDVKM, per germline. Trimming left V 7 bases short and J 1 base short, with 13 bases between. The CDR3 loop is CASISRDGNYGYTF. CDR3 DNA: TGTGCCAGCATCAGTAGGGACGGTAACTATGGCTACACCTTC.